This TCR beta chain was profiled in a study of blood T cell repertoires in COVID-19. This clone turned up a few times. Germline V lookup: CDR1 MGHRA, CDR2 YSYEKL. V trimming: 4 bases; J trimming: 7 bases; junction bases outside the gene matches: 3. The CDR3 totals 13 residues. Produced via immunoSEQ multiplex PCR; TCRdb's table is partial and in-frame only. The top ten hold around a sixth of the sample, which has 70,000 to 100,000 clones, roughly 80% seen once. The TCR comes from a woman over 75 with acute or convalescent COVID-19. Input material: peripheral blood. This chain links TRBV4-1 with TRBJ1-4; TRBD1 matches at 7 bases. This CDR3 reads CASSLTGFEKLFF. For the CDR3, the DNA is TGCGCCAGCAGCCTGACAGGGTTTGAAAAACTGTTTTTT.